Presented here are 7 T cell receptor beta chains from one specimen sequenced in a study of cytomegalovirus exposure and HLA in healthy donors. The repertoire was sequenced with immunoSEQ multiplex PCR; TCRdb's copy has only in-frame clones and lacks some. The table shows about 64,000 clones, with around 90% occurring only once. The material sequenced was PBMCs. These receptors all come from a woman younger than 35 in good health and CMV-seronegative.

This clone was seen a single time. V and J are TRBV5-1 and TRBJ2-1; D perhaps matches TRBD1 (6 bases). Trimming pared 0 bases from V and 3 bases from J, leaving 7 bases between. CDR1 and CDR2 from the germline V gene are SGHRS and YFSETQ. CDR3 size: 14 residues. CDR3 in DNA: TGCGCCAGCAGCTTGGAGGACAGCTACAATGAGCAGTTCTTC. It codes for CASSLEDSYNEQFF. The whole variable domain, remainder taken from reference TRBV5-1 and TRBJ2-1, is KAGVTQTPRYLIKTRGQQVTLSCSPISGHRSVSWYQQTPGQGLQFLFEYFSETQRNKGNFPGRFSGRQFSNSRSEMNVSTLELGDSALYLCASSLEDSYNEQFFGPGTRLTVL.

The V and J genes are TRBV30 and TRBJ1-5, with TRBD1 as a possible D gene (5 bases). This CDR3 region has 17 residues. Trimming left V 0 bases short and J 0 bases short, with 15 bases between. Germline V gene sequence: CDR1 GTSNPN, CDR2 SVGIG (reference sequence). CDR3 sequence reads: CAWSVGVFPDSNQPQHF. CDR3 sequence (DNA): TGTGCCTGGAGTGTAGGGGTCTTCCCCGATAGCAATCAGCCCCAGCATTTT.

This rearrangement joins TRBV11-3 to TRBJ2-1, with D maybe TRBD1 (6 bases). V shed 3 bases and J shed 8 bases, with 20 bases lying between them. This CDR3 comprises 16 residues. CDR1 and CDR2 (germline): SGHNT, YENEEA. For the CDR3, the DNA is TGTGCCAGCAGCTTGCCTCAACAGACAGGAAGGGATGAGCAGTTCTTC. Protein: CASSLPQQTGRDEQFF. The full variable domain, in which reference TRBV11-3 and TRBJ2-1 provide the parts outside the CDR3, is EAGVVQSPRYKIIEKKQPVAFWCNPISGHNTLYWYLQNLGQGPELLIRYENEEAVDDSQLPKDRFSAERLKGVDSTLKIQPAELGDSAVYLCASSLPQQTGRDEQFFGPGTRLTVL.

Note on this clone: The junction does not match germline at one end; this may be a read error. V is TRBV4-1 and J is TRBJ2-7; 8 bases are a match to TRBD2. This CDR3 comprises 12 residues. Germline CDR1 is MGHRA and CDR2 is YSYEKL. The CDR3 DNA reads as TGCGCCAGCAGCTCTACCGTCGGGAGGGCCCACTTC. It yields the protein CASSSTVGRAHF.

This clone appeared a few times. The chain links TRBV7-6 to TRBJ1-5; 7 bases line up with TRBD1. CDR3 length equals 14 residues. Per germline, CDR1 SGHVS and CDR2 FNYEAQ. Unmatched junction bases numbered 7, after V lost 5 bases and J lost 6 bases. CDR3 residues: CASSATGRRQPQHF. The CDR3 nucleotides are TGTGCCAGCAGCGCGACAGGGAGGCGTCAGCCCCAGCATTTT.

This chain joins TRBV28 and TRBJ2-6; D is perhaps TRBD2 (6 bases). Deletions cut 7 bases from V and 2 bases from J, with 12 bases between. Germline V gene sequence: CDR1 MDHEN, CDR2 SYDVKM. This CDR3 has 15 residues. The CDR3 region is CASTFGGTGANVLTF. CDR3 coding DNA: TGTGCCAGCACTTTCGGAGGGACTGGGGCCAACGTCCTGACTTTC.

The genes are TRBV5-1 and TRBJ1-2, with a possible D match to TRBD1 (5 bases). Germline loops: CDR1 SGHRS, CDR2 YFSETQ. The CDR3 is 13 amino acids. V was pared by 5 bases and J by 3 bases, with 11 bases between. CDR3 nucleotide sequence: TGCGCCAGCAGAATCGACAGCGACTATGGCTACACCTTC. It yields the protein CASRIDSDYGYTF.